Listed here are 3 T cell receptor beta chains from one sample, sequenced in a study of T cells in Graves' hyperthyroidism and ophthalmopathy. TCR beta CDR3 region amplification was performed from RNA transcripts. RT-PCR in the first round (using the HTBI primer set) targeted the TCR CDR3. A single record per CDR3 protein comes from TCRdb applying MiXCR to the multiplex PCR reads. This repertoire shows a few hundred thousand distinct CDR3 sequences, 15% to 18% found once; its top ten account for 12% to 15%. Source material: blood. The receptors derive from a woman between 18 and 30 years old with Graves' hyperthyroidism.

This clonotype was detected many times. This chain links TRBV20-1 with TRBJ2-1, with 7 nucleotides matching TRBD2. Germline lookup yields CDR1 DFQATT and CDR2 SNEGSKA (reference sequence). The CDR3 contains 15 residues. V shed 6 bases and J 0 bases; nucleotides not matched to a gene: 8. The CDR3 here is CSAHPAGISYNEQFF. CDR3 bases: TGCAGTGCCCACCCAGCGGGAATCTCCTACAATGAGCAGTTCTTC.

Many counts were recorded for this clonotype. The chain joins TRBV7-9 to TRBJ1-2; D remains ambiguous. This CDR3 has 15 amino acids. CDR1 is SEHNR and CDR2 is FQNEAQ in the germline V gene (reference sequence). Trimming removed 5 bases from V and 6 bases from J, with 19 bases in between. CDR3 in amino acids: CASSPTSGSPNGYTF. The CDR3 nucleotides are TGTGCCAGCAGCCCAACATCGGGTTCCCCGAATGGCTACACCTTC.

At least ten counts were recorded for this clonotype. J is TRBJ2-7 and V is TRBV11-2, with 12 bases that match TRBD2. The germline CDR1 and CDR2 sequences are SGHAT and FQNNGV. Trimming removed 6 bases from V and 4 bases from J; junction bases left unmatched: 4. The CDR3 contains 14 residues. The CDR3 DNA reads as TGTGCCAGCAGACAAACTAGCGGGGGGTACGAGCAGTACTTC. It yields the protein CASRQTSGGYEQYF.